The clone carrying this T cell receptor beta chain has only a few counts. A junction end diverges from the germline sequence, so it may reflect a read error. These data originate in a study of T cell responses to AZD1222 COVID-19 vaccine. TCRdb's table, derived via immunoSEQ multiplex PCR, lists solely in-frame clones and lacks some. This sample has about 180,000 clones; 85% to 90% occur once, and the top ten carry 11%. The CDR3 has 13 amino acids. Germline values: CDR1 SGHNT, CDR2 YYREEE (reference sequence). This chain uses TRBV5-4 with TRBJ1-3; D possibly corresponds to TRBD1 (6 bases). The sample was peripheral blood, taken 28 days after the second AZD1222 dose. The clonotype was recovered from an adult who received the AZD1222 COVID-19 vaccine. Here the CDR3 reads CAYQGGGGITIYF. The CDR3 coding sequence is TGTGCCTACCAAGGAGGGGGGGGAATCACCATATATTTT.